The 5 T cell receptor beta chains in this list originate from one sample, sequenced in a study of CD8 T cells in ankylosing spondylitis. TCRdb fed the 5' RACE reads into MiXCR, producing one record per CDR3 protein. The sample holds about 240,000 distinct CDR3 sequences, 8.2% seen once. The specimen sequenced was blood, either unsorted or a sorted T cell fraction (not recorded which). All receptors come from a female donor with ankylosing spondylitis or in good health (not recorded which).

There are a few counts of this clonotype. A much larger clone sits a single nucleotide away, making a read error possible. This chain links TRBV5-1 with TRBJ1-5, with D possibly TRBD1 on 6 matching bases. The closer fit of TRBJ2-3 to the DNA end suggests the J call may be wrong. Germline CDR1 and CDR2: SGHRS and YFSETQ. The CDR3 runs to 15 residues. CDR3 amino acids: CASSLDQGSGQPQYF. The CDR3 DNA follows: TGCGCCAGCAGCTTGGATCAGGGGTCAGGTCAGCCCCAGTATTTT.

There are many counts of this clonotype. The rearrangement links TRBV5-1 to TRBJ2-7; TRBD2 is a possible D gene (5 bases). CDR3 length equals 16 residues. CDR1 and CDR2 from the germline V gene are SGHRS and YFSETQ. V was shortened by 0 bases and J by 0 bases, with 13 bases between the two germline ends. The CDR3 spells CASSLEQRLSSYEQYF. In DNA, the CDR3 is TGCGCCAGCAGCTTGGAGCAGCGGTTGAGCTCCTACGAGCAGTACTTC.

With respect to this clonotype: A much larger clone differs from this one at a single base, so this may be a read error. The chain is built from TRBV6-5 and TRBJ2-3, with D possibly being TRBD1 (6 bases). The CDR3 is 12 residues long. Per germline, CDR1 MNHEY and CDR2 SVGAGI. The CDR3 sequence is CTSRGLEDTQYF. The CDR3 coding sequence is TGTACCAGCAGGGGCCTGGAAGATACGCAGTATTTT.

There are many counts of this clonotype. This chain connects TRBV12-3 or TRBV12-4 to TRBJ2-4; D is uncertain. Trimming left V 2 bases short and J 6 bases short, with 5 bases between. The CDR3 is 12 residues long. Here the CDR3 reads CASSLNRNIQYF. CDR3 DNA sequence: TGTGCCAGCAGTTTAAACAGAAACATTCAGTACTTC.

This clonotype has ten or more counts. The rearrangement links TRBV30 to TRBJ2-1, with 8 positions matching TRBD2. CDR1 and CDR2 from the germline V gene are GTSNPN and SVGIG (reference sequence). With 4 bases clipped from V and 9 bases from J, the junction kept 8 bases outside the gene matches. The CDR3 is made up of 13 amino acids. CDR3: CAWTAGTSGEQFF. The CDR3 region has the DNA TGTGCCTGGACCGCCGGGACTAGTGGTGAGCAGTTCTTC.